This TCR beta chain was sequenced in a study of blood T cell repertoires in COVID-19. TCRdb's copy holds only in-frame clones and misses some; the assay was immunoSEQ multiplex PCR. The sample shows roughly 180,000 clones, roughly four fifths of them seen only once. From germline, CDR1 is LNHDA and CDR2 SQIVND (reference sequence). This CDR3 has 12 amino acids. The V and J ends lost 7 bases and 10 bases respectively, with 14 bases between them. The clonotype comes from a man aged 35-49 years who had recovered from COVID-19. The rearrangement joins TRBV19 to TRBJ2-1; D might be TRBD1 (7 bases). The specimen sequenced was peripheral blood. The CDR3 DNA reads as TGTGCCAGTACCTTGGGGGGACAGGAGCAGTTCTTC. It is translated as CASTLGGQEQFF.